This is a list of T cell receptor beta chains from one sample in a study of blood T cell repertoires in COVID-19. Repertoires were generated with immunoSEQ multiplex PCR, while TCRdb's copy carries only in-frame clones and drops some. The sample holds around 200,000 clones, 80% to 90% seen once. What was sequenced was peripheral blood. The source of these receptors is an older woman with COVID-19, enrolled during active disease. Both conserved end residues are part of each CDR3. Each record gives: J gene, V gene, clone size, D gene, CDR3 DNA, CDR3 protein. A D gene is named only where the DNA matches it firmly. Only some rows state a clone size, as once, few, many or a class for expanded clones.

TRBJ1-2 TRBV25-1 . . TGTGCCAGCAGTGAATATGGCGAGGGTAACAACTATGGCTACACCTTC CASSEYGEGNNYGYTF
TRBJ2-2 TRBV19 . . TGTGCCAGTATCCGGGGTCGCACCGGGGAGCTGTTTTTT CASIRGRTGELFF
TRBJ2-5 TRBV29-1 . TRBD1 TGCAGCGTTGAGAATCCGACAGGGGCTAAAGAGACCCAGTACTTC CSVENPTGAKETQYF
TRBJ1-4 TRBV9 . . TGTGCCAGCAGCGTTAGGAGCCATGAAAAACTGTTTTTT CASSVRSHEKLFF
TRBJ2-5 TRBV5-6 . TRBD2 TGTGCCAGCAGCTCCAGGGGACTAGCGGGGGCGTCGACCCAGTACTTC CASSSRGLAGASTQYF
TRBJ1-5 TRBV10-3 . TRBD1 TGTGCCATCAGTGCGAGGACAGGGGACAATCAGCCCCAGCATTTT CAISARTGDNQPQHF
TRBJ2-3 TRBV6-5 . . TGTGCCAGCAGTTACTCCGGGAGCACAGATACGCAGTATTTT CASSYSGSTDTQYF
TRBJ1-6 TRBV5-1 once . TGCGCCAGCAGCCTAGGACAAATTAATTCACCCCTCCACTTT CASSLGQINSPLHF
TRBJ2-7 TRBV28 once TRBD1 TGTGCCACCCGCGGGACAGGGCGGTACGAGCAGTACTTC CATRGTGRYEQYF
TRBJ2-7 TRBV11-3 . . TGTGCCAGCAGCTCCGGGGGCTACGAGCAGTACTTC CASSSGGYEQYF
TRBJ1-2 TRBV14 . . TGTGCCAGCAGCCAAGGCCAGTCCTATGGCTACACCTTC CASSQGQSYGYTF
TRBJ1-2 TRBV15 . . TGTGCCACCAGCAGAGCAGGGGATGGGCTCTATGGCTACACCTTC CATSRAGDGLYGYTF
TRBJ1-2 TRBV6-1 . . TGTGCCAGCAGTGAAGGTGGGGCCGACTTAGGCTACACCTTC CASSEGGADLGYTF
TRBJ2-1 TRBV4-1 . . TGCGCCAGCAGCCAGCCCAAGGACTCCCACTCAGTCAATGAGCAGTTCTTC CASSQPKDSHSVNEQFF
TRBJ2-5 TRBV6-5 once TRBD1 TGTGCCAGCAGGACCGGACAGGGGGCAGGAGAGACCCAGTACTTC CASRTGQGAGETQYF
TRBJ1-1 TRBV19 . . TGTGCCAGCGTGGGTATAGGCCAAGGGAGGACTGAAGCTTTCTTT CASVGIGQGRTEAFF
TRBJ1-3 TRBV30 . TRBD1 TGTGCCTCGCACAGGGGGTCTGGAAACACCATATATTTT CASHRGSGNTIYF
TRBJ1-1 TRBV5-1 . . TGCGCCAGCAGCTTGACAGGGACGGGGAACACTGAAGCTTTCTTT CASSLTGTGNTEAFF
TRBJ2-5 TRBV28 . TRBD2 TGTGCCAGCAGTGCCCCGGGACTAGATAAACAAGAGACCCAGTACTTC CASSAPGLDKQETQYF
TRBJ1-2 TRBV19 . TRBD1 TGTGCCAGTAGTCGGACAGGGGAGGGCTATGGCTACACCTTC CASSRTGEGYGYTF
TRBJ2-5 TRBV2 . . TGTGCCAGCGAATTGGAGAGGCAAGAGACCCAGTACTTC CASELERQETQYF
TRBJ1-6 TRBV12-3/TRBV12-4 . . TGTGCCAGCAGTACTCAGGGTGGCTCACCCCTCCACTTT CASSTQGGSPLHF
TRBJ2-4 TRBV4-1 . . TGCGCCAGTTCACTTGCAGCGGGAAACATTCAGTACTTC CASSLAAGNIQYF
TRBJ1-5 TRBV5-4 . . TGTGCCAGCAGCACGGGAGGCAGGGGAGGGTATAGCAATCAGCCCCAGCATTTT CASSTGGRGGYSNQPQHF
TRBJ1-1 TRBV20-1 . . TGCAGTGCTAGTCGGGGGAAGTGGACTGAAGCTTTCTTT CSASRGKWTEAFF
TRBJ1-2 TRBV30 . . TGTGCCTGGAGTACGGTTTATACAGACTATGGCTACACCTTC CAWSTVYTDYGYTF
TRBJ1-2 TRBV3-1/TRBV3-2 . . TGTGCCAGCAGCCAAGAGCAGGGCAGGGTCTATGGCTACACCTTC CASSQEQGRVYGYTF
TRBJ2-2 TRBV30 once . TGTGCCTGGAGGGGACAACCGAACACCGGGGAGCTGTTTTTT CAWRGQPNTGELFF